A single sample gave rise to the 23 T cell receptor beta chains below, sequenced in a study of cytomegalovirus exposure and HLA in healthy donors. PCR employed 60 Vbeta and 13 Jbeta primers. Sequencing used immunoSEQ multiplex PCR; TCRdb keeps in-frame clones, though not all of them. Recorded for this sample: 180,000 or so clones. The sequencing sample was made of PBMCs. Receptors were obtained from a woman in her late teens or twenties in good health and CMV-seropositive.

The V call is TRBV2, the J call TRBJ2-3; D unresolved. The CDR3 is 13 residues long. The V gene lost 6 bases and the J gene lost 0 bases, with 7 bases spanning the gap. In germline, CDR1 is SNHLY, CDR2 FYNNEI. Written as DNA, the CDR3 is TGTGCCAGCAGGGTAGAGAGCACAGATACGCAGTATTTT. Its translation: CASRVESTDTQYF.

This sequence joins TRBV6-4 and TRBJ2-1; 8 bases line up with TRBD2. The length of the CDR3 is 15 residues. From germline, CDR1 is MRHNA and CDR2 SNTAGT. Trimming cost V 4 bases and J 0 bases; bases outside gene matches: 2. CDR3 sequence reads: CASSAGTSSYNEQFF. The DNA for the CDR3 is TGTGCCAGCAGTGCCGGGACTAGCTCCTACAATGAGCAGTTCTTC.

V usage is TRBV5-4 and J usage is TRBJ2-7, with 10 positions matching TRBD1. The J segment lost 2 bases and the V segment lost 2 bases, leaving 4 bases of the junction unmatched. The CDR3 is made up of 15 amino acids. Germline V gene data show CDR1 as SGHNT and CDR2 as YYREEE (reference sequence). The CDR3 loop reads CASSFLDRGPYEQYF. The CDR3 bases are TGTGCCAGCAGCTTCTTAGACAGGGGGCCCTACGAGCAGTACTTC.

V is TRBV10-3 and J is TRBJ1-5, with 7 bases aligning to TRBD2. Gene TRBJ2-3 matches the end of the DNA better, so the J call may be wrong. Germline V lookup: CDR1 ENHRY, CDR2 SYGVKD. This CDR3 has 14 residues. This chain's CDR3 is CAISVGEGGQPQYF. In nucleotides, the CDR3 is TGTGCCATCAGTGTAGGGGAGGGTGGCCAGCCCCAGTATTTT.

The chain uses TRBV9 and TRBJ1-4, with D possibly matching TRBD1 (6 bases). Deletions cut 3 bases from V and 4 bases from J, with 19 bases between. CDR3 size: 17 residues. In germline, CDR1 is SGDLS, CDR2 YYNGEE. The CDR3 sequence: CASSASTGRSGNEKLFF. The CDR3 nucleotides are TGTGCCAGCAGCGCCTCAACAGGGAGATCGGGTAATGAAAAACTGTTTTTT. The full variable domain, with the rest looked up from reference TRBV9 and TRBJ1-4, is DSGVTQTPKHLITATGQRVTLRCSPRSGDLSVYWYQQSLDQGLQFLIQYYNGEERAKGNILERFSAQQFPDLHSELNLSSLELGDSALYFCASSASTGRSGNEKLFFGSGTQLSVL.

J is TRBJ1-2 and V is TRBV10-3, with 8 nucleotides matching TRBD1. Germline V gene lookup returns CDR1 ENHRY and CDR2 SYGVKD. With V trimmed by 6 bases and J by 4 bases, 4 bases remained unmatched. The CDR3 is made up of 13 amino acids. The CDR3 bases are TGTGCCATCAGGGAACAGGGGGGCTATGGCTACACCTTC. Translated, it gives CAIREQGGYGYTF.

V is TRBV9 and J is TRBJ1-1; D gene unclear. Germline V lookup: CDR1 SGDLS, CDR2 YYNGEE. This CDR3 comprises 14 residues. With 0 bases removed from V and 0 bases from J, the gap between germline ends came to 6 bases. DNA for the CDR3: TGTGCCAGCAGCGTAGGGACTGTGAACACTGAAGCTTTCTTT. It is translated as CASSVGTVNTEAFF. Using reference TRBV9 and TRBJ1-1 for the parts outside the CDR3, the full variable domain is DSGVTQTPKHLITATGQRVTLRCSPRSGDLSVYWYQQSLDQGLQFLIQYYNGEERAKGNILERFSAQQFPDLHSELNLSSLELGDSALYFCASSVGTVNTEAFFGQGTRLTVV.

J is TRBJ1-1 and V is TRBV10-1; D unclear. The germline gives CDR1 WNHNN, CDR2 SYGVQD (reference sequence). V was pared by 2 bases and J by 1 base, with 14 bases between. The CDR3 extends over 16 amino acids. CDR3 in DNA: TGCGCCAGCAGTGAGAGTGGGGTCGGGGAGAACACTGAAGCTTTCTTT. As protein: CASSESGVGENTEAFF.

This chain uses TRBV15 with TRBJ2-5; 16 bases match TRBD2. V shed 3 bases, J shed 2 bases, and the junction held 9 bases outside the gene matches. Germline lookup yields CDR1 LNHNV and CDR2 YYDKDF (reference sequence). The CDR3 has 19 residues. CDR3 loop: CATSRGVPGLAGGQETQYF. CDR3 DNA: TGTGCCACCAGCAGGGGGGTACCGGGACTAGCGGGAGGGCAAGAGACCCAGTACTTC.

The CDR3 DNA reads as TGTGCCAGCAGCTTGGCAGGGAAGAGAACCGGGGAGCTGTTTTTT. Protein sequence: CASSLAGKRTGELFF. The gene calls are TRBV7-2 and TRBJ2-2, with D perhaps matching TRBD1 (5 bases). This CDR3 is 15 amino acids long. From germline, CDR1 is SGHTA and CDR2 FQGNSA. V was trimmed by 3 bases and J by 5 bases, leaving 13 bases between them.

The chain is built from TRBV5-6 and TRBJ2-7; a possible D gene is TRBD2 (6 bases). V dropped 4 bases and J dropped 2 bases, with 16 bases sitting between them. CDR3 length: 15 residues. Germline CDR1 and CDR2: SGHDT and YYEEEE. The chain's CDR3 is CASSRTLAFTYEQYF. DNA of the CDR3: TGTGCCAGCAGCCGAACTCTAGCGTTTACCTACGAGCAGTACTTC.

The rearrangement joins TRBV5-1 to TRBJ2-7, with D maybe TRBD1 (6 bases). The CDR3 totals 15 residues. Germline assignment: CDR1 SGHRS and CDR2 YFSETQ. V lost 1 base, J lost 2 bases, and 13 bases lay in between. CDR3 in DNA: TGCGCCAGCAGCTTGTCAAGCCCAGGGGCCTACGAGCAGTACTTC. Residues: CASSLSSPGAYEQYF.

J is TRBJ1-1 and V is TRBV6-1; TRBD1 agrees at 11 bases. The V segment lost 5 bases and the J segment 7 bases; nucleotides outside the gene matches: 9. Germline CDR1 MNHNS, CDR2 SASEGT. The CDR3 spans 15 residues. CDR3 protein: CASSFTMGQGGEAFF. The CDR3 DNA follows: TGTGCCAGCAGTTTTACGATGGGACAGGGGGGTGAAGCTTTCTTT.

V and J are TRBV2 and TRBJ2-1; a weak D match, TRBD2 (6 bases). CDR1 SNHLY and CDR2 FYNNEI come from the germline V gene. V was trimmed by 6 bases and J by 8 bases, leaving 14 bases between them. The CDR3 is made up of 13 amino acids. The CDR3 region is CASRTGSFYEQFF. The CDR3 DNA follows: TGTGCCAGCAGAACCGGGAGTTTCTATGAGCAGTTCTTC.

The V and J genes are TRBV10-3 and TRBJ2-1; weak D call: TRBD2 (6 bases). Trimming took off 5 bases at V and 0 bases at J, with 8 bases between the two ends. CDR3 size: 14 residues. CDR1 and CDR2 from the germline V gene are ENHRY and SYGVKD. CDR3 DNA sequence: TGTGCCATCAGTACGGGACTCTCCTACAATGAGCAGTTCTTC. It is translated as CAISTGLSYNEQFF.

J is TRBJ2-5 and V is TRBV7-6; D might be TRBD2 (6 bases). Germline CDR1 SGHVS, CDR2 FNYEAQ. The CDR3 runs to 15 residues. Between the trimmed V and J ends, which lost 5 bases and 7 bases, there was a span of 20 bases. The CDR3 sequence: CASSPREWVGGTQYF. CDR3 DNA sequence: TGTGCCAGCAGCCCCCGAGAGTGGGTCGGGGGGACCCAGTACTTC.

A remark on this clone: At one of its ends the junction is not consistent with the germline gene, which may arise from a read error. The gene calls are TRBV7-8 and TRBJ2-5, with D unresolved. Germline values: CDR1 SGHVS, CDR2 FQNEAQ. This CDR3 region has 12 residues. CDR3 sequence reads: CASSFSREAQYF. The CDR3 DNA sequence: TGTGCCAGCAGCTTTTCCCGAGAGGCCCAGTACTTC.

The chain uses TRBV19 and TRBJ2-3; the D gene is possibly TRBD1 (5 bases). Germline CDR1 LNHDA, CDR2 SQIVND (reference sequence). Trimming left V 3 bases short and J 6 bases short, with 10 bases between. This CDR3 has 13 residues. CDR3 amino acids: CASSIRVGDTQYF. The CDR3 coding sequence is TGTGCCAGTAGTATCAGGGTTGGGGATACGCAGTATTTT.

The chain uses TRBV9 and TRBJ1-2; 8 positions agree with TRBD1. Unmatched junction bases numbered 10, after V lost 4 bases and J lost 2 bases. The CDR3 extends over 16 amino acids. Germline values: CDR1 SGDLS, CDR2 YYNGEE. Here the CDR3 reads CASSKTPQGANYGYTF. The CDR3 DNA reads TGTGCCAGCAGCAAGACCCCCCAGGGGGCAAACTATGGCTACACCTTC.

This chain links TRBV9 with TRBJ2-1; D remains ambiguous. The CDR3 sequence is 15 residues long. Trimming took off 3 bases at V and 0 bases at J, with 10 bases between the two ends. Germline lookup yields CDR1 SGDLS and CDR2 YYNGEE. This CDR3 reads CASSARLSSYNEQFF. The CDR3 DNA sequence: TGTGCCAGCAGCGCCCGACTCAGCTCCTACAATGAGCAGTTCTTC.

This chain joins TRBV5-4 and TRBJ1-1; the match to TRBD1 covers 8 bases. Germline trimming cut 10 bases from V and 1 base from J; bases unmatched to any gene: 12. Germline CDR1 reads SGHNT; CDR2 reads YYREEE (reference sequence). The CDR3 runs 15 residues. This CDR3 reads CAFMVAGGANTEAFF. DNA of the CDR3: TGTGCCTTCATGGTGGCAGGGGGCGCGAACACTGAAGCTTTCTTT.

The genes are TRBV9 and TRBJ2-7; 9 positions agree with TRBD2. Germline V gives CDR1 SGDLS, CDR2 YYNGEE. The CDR3 length is 14 residues. V trimming: 4 bases; J trimming: 4 bases; junction bases outside the gene matches: 6. CDR3 DNA: TGTGCCAGCAGCTTTAGCGGGAGTGTTTACGAGCAGTACTTC. Protein: CASSFSGSVYEQYF.

This chain links TRBV19 with TRBJ2-6; D is possibly TRBD1 (5 bases). The CDR3 is 15 amino acids. Germline V gene lookup returns CDR1 LNHDA and CDR2 SQIVND (reference sequence). V was shortened by 6 bases and J by 3 bases, with 12 bases between the two germline ends. CDR3 amino acids: CASRRGLGGANVLTF. CDR3 nucleotides: TGTGCCAGTAGAAGGGGATTAGGTGGGGCCAACGTCCTGACTTTC.